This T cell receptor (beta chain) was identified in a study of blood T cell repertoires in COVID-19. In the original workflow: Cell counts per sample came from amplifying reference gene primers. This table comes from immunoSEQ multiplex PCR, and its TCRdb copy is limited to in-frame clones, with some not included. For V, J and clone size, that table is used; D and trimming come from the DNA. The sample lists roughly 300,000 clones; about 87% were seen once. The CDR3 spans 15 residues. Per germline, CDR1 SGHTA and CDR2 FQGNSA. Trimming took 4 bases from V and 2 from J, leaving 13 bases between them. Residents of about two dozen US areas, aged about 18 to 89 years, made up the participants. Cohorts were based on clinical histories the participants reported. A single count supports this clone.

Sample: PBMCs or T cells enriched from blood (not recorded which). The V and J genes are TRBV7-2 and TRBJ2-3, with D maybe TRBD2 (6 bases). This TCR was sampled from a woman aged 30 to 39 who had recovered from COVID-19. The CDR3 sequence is CASSSYRGTTDTQYF. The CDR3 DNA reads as TGTGCCAGCAGCTCGTATCGGGGGACCACAGATACGCAGTATTTT.